The 17 T cell receptor beta chains presented below share a single source sample, sequenced in a study of T-cell reconstitution after alpha-beta-depleted transplantation in children. Unique molecular identifiers were used in preparing the TCRbeta library. One entry per CDR3 protein, called by TCRdb with MiXCR from the PCR reads. The table includes around 480,000 distinct CDR3 sequences, approximately 32% detected once. This specimen was PBMCs from the stem cell graft donor, taken from the stem cell graft. All receptors come from a human donor who donated a stem cell graft to a child with aplastic anemia.

The CDR3 bases are TGTGCCAGAAGCTTTAGACTAGCGGGAGTCTACGAGCAGTACTTC. Protein: CARSFRLAGVYEQYF. The chain joins TRBV5-3 to TRBJ2-7; 12 bases are shared with TRBD2. TRBV5-3 falls under the ORF class, with uncertain function. The CDR3 loop spans 15 amino acids. V lost 2 bases to trimming and J lost 3 bases; unmatched junction nucleotides: 3.

The chain combines TRBV4-3 with TRBJ1-2; the D gene is possibly TRBD1 (5 bases). V lost 0 bases to trimming and J lost 0 bases, with 5 bases between them. The CDR3 consists of 14 residues. Per the germline V gene, CDR1 is LGHNA and CDR2 is YSLEER. CDR3 in DNA: TGCGCCAGCAGCCAAGACAGGGCTAACTATGGCTACACCTTC. Its protein is CASSQDRANYGYTF.

This chain connects TRBV5-1 to TRBJ2-7; D may be TRBD1 (7 bases). The V and J ends lost 2 bases and 3 bases respectively, with 15 bases between them. The germline V gene has CDR1 SGHRS and CDR2 YFSETQ. This CDR3 is built from 15 residues. CDR3: CASSFQGQGGYEQYF. In DNA, the CDR3 is TGCGCCAGCAGCTTCCAGGGGCAGGGGGGCTACGAGCAGTACTTC.

This clonotype was seen a single time. This chain uses TRBV12-3 or TRBV12-4 with TRBJ2-5; 8 bases are shared with TRBD1. CDR3 size: 13 residues. V shed 6 bases, J shed 7 bases, and the junction held 7 bases outside the gene matches. The CDR3 is CASRSTGVGTQYF. CDR3 DNA sequence: TGTGCCAGCAGATCGACAGGGGTGGGGACCCAGTACTTC.

The chain employs TRBV5-6 and TRBJ2-7, with 8 positions matching TRBD1. Trimming cost V 6 bases and J 2 bases; bases outside gene matches: 4. The CDR3 spans 13 residues. CDR1 and CDR2 (germline): SGHDT, YYEEEE. The CDR3 nucleotides are TGTGCCAGCACCTTACAGGGGGCCTACGAGCAGTACGTC. Amino acids: CASTLQGAYEQYV.

In its sample, this clonotype was seen a few times. The V gene is TRBV18, the J gene TRBJ2-5; maybe TRBD1 (7 bases). This CDR3 comprises 15 residues. Trimming removed 3 bases at V and 5 bases at J, with 16 bases between. The germline CDR1 and CDR2 sequences are KGHSH and LQKENI. Here the CDR3 reads CASSPSRQGGETQYF. CDR3 nucleotide sequence: TGTGCCAGCTCACCTAGCCGACAGGGAGGCGAGACCCAGTACTTC.

This clonotype was recorded once. The CDR3 DNA is TGTGCCAGCAGCCTCATGGCCGGGGCGGGGAACACTGAAGCTTTCTTT. It specifies CASSLMAGAGNTEAFF. V is TRBV7-3 and J is TRBJ1-1; tentative D call: TRBD1 (5 bases). The CDR3 is 16 amino acids. In germline, CDR1 is SGHTA, CDR2 FQGTGA. V lost 5 bases and J lost 1, with 17 bases in between.

CDR3 amino acids: CATGTAARNTIYF. The CDR3 DNA reads TGTGCCACCGGGACGGCGGCCCGAAACACCATATATTTT. The chain joins TRBV7-2 to TRBJ1-3; tentatively, D is TRBD1 (5 bases). The ends were cut back, 10 bases at V and 5 bases at J, with 15 bases in the middle. The CDR3 is 13 residues long. The germline gives CDR1 SGHTA, CDR2 FQGNSA.

This clonotype occurred a few times. The chain's CDR3 is CSASRGGYEQYV. The CDR3 nucleotides are TGCAGTGCATCGAGGGGAGGGTACGAGCAGTACGTC. V and J are TRBV20-1 and TRBJ2-7, with 7 bases fitting TRBD2. The J segment lost 4 bases and the V segment lost 6 bases, leaving 6 bases of the junction unmatched. The CDR3 totals 12 residues. Germline CDR1 reads DFQATT; CDR2 reads SNEGSKA (reference sequence).

The chain has TRBV7-6 and TRBJ2-2; D perhaps matches TRBD2 (7 bases). The V gene's germline CDR1 is SGHVS and CDR2 FNYEAQ. Deletions cut 4 bases from V and 7 bases from J, with 19 bases between. CDR3 size: 16 residues. CDR3 bases: TGTGCCAGCAGCTCCTCTGGGGGGGCATTCGGCGGGGAGCTGTTTTTT. This sequence encodes CASSSSGGAFGGELFF.

This clonotype was recorded a few times. The V and J genes are TRBV12-3 or TRBV12-4 and TRBJ1-6; D call uncertain. V was clipped by 5 bases and J by 7 bases, with 6 bases between them. This CDR3 comprises 12 residues. CDR3 protein: CASSLGNSPLHF. CDR3 DNA: TGTGCCAGCAGTCTCGGGAATTCACCCCTCCACTTT.

The chain joins TRBV27 to TRBJ1-3; no firm D call. The CDR3 runs 18 residues. Per germline, CDR1 MNHEY and CDR2 SMNVEV (reference sequence). V was pared by 6 bases and J by 4 bases, with 25 bases between. The CDR3 here is CASSQRLPQVGFGNTIYF. CDR3 bases: TGTGCCAGCAGCCAAAGACTCCCCCAGGTTGGCTTCGGAAACACCATATATTTT.

The rearrangement links TRBV6-2 or TRBV6-3 to TRBJ2-1, with unresolved D. Germline loops: CDR1 MNHEY, CDR2 SVGEGT. The ends were cut back, 5 bases at V and 9 bases at J, with 8 bases in the middle. CDR3 length: 11 residues. In DNA, the CDR3 is TGTGCCAGCAGTCAAAGAGGTGAGCAGTTCTTC. It yields the protein CASSQRGEQFF.

The rearrangement links TRBV20-1 to TRBJ1-4, with a weak D call TRBD1 (5 bases). The ends were cut back, 0 bases at V and 6 bases at J, with 14 bases in the middle. The germline gives CDR1 DFQATT, CDR2 SNEGSKA (reference sequence). The CDR3 contains 15 residues. Here the CDR3 DNA reads TGCAGTGCTAGAGACCCGTCCAGGGCGGATGAAAAACTGTTTTTT. This gives the protein CSARDPSRADEKLFF.

CDR3 protein: CSARDEGVRSNQPQHF. CDR3 nucleotide sequence: TGCAGTGCTAGGGACGAGGGGGTCCGCAGCAATCAGCCCCAGCATTTT. This chain joins TRBV20-1 and TRBJ1-5, with D possibly matching TRBD1 (6 bases). The germline V and J ends were trimmed by 3 bases and 1 base, with 16 bases remaining between them. The CDR3 spans 16 residues. The germline CDR1 and CDR2 sequences are DFQATT and SNEGSKA (reference sequence).

The CDR3 DNA follows: TGTGCCAGCAGCCCGGGGGGTCAAGATACGCAGTATTTT. It codes for CASSPGGQDTQYF. The J gene is TRBJ2-3, the V gene TRBV7-9; the match to TRBD2 covers 7 bases. Unmatched junction bases numbered 4, after V lost 5 bases and J lost 5 bases. The CDR3 runs 13 residues. The germline V gene encodes CDR1 SEHNR and CDR2 FQNEAQ (reference sequence).

V is TRBV7-2 and J is TRBJ2-4; D is unclear. V lost 5 bases to trimming and J lost 7 bases, with 9 bases between them. CDR1 and CDR2 (germline): SGHTA, FQGNSA. This CDR3 contains 12 residues. The CDR3 DNA sequence: TGTGCCAGCAGCACCGCCACCAACATTCAGTACTTC. It specifies CASSTATNIQYF.